This T cell receptor (beta chain) was sequenced during a study of T cell responses to AZD1222 COVID-19 vaccine. Study-wide results and caveats: Unmutated regions of variants are reportedly targeted by nearly half of spike-specific TCRs. Donors were mostly white British, more females; clonal diversity possibly underestimated.

This clone occurred once. Its antigen is currently unknown. Profiling relied on immunoSEQ multiplex PCR, and the TCRdb table lists in-frame clones only, not all of them. The sample holds some 100,000 clones; about 88% are singletons and the top ten take 16%. The TCR sequence derives from an adult in good health. This specimen was peripheral blood, taken on day 0 of AZD1222 vaccination.

CDR3 sequence: CASSSQNSPLHF. The CDR3 nucleotides are TGTGCCAGCAGTTCACAGAATTCACCCCTCCACTTT. The chain recombines TRBV12-3 or TRBV12-4 with TRBJ1-6; D gene uncertain. The CDR3 is made up of 12 amino acids. Between the trimmed V and J ends, which lost 4 bases and 7 bases, there was a span of 5 bases.